Sequencing of this T cell receptor beta chain was carried out in a study of shared clonotypes between healthy human individuals. As for this clone: The same CDR3 is also encoded by other DNA sequences in this sample.

TCRdb's copy holds only in-frame clones and misses some; the assay was immunoSEQ multiplex PCR. The table records 2 million to 2.5 million clones, 85% to 95% of them present only once. The sample was naive CD4+ T cells sorted from blood. Subset of the sample: CD45RA+ positively selected. The sequence derives from a man younger than 35 in good health.

CDR3 protein: CASSLGGQGAYEQYF. CDR3 DNA sequence: TGCGCCAGCAGCTTGGGTGGACAGGGGGCATACGAGCAGTACTTC. The gene calls are TRBV5-1 and TRBJ2-7; 11 nucleotides agree with TRBD1. CDR3 length: 15 residues. V shed 0 bases, J shed 4 bases, and the junction held 3 bases outside the gene matches. Germline assignment: CDR1 SGHRS and CDR2 YFSETQ.